This T cell receptor (beta chain) was identified in a study of molecular identifiers for immune sequencing clone quantification. Findings and limits, study-wide: Molecules of identical TCR sharing a barcode could underestimate highly expanded clone sizes.

In germline, CDR1 is MGHDK, CDR2 SYGVNS. The CDR3 runs 18 residues. V shed 0 bases, J shed 3 bases, and the junction held 11 bases outside the gene matches. TCRdb fed the PCR reads into MiXCR, producing one record per CDR3 protein. This sample has over 90,000 distinct CDR3 sequences; about 35% occur once, and the top ten carry over 8%. Regarding this clonotype: The antigen is undetermined. A much more abundant neighbour one base away suggests this may be a read error.

What was sequenced was naive CD8+ T cells from blood, with Jurkat cell RNA spiked in. Subset given: FACS-sorted CD8+CD4-CCR7+CD45RA+ naive T cells. The receptor was derived from a human donor in good health. Some libraries in this study had Jurkat cell RNA spiked in. The V and J genes are TRBV25-1 and TRBJ2-1; 7 positions agree with TRBD2. CDR3 sequence: CASSEYESPGRRYNEQFF. The DNA of the CDR3 is TGTGCCAGCAGTGAATATGAGAGCCCCGGGAGGCGCTACAATGAGCAGTTCTTC.